This T cell receptor (beta chain) was obtained from a study of response to subunit inactivated influenza vaccine. The study's findings and limits: That few new T cells are recruited by each seasonal influenza vaccination was the authors' suggestion.

Germline-derived CDR1 and CDR2 are SGHRS and YFSETQ. The CDR3 extends over 14 amino acids. This clonotype appeared many times. What it binds is not known. Relative to the germline gene, one junction end is altered; a read error may explain this. TCRdb called the RT-PCR reads again in MiXCR, with one record for every CDR3 protein. Among hundreds of thousands of distinct CDR3 sequences listed, approximately 15% were seen once. This TCR came from a man in his fifties or sixties who received an inactivated influenza vaccine. The sequences come from CD4+ T cells sorted from PBMCs, collected roughly 24 months after vaccination. The rearrangement joins TRBV5-1 to TRBJ2-5, with D possibly called TRBD1 or TRBD2 (5 bases each). CDR3 sequence: CASSSGTLQETQYF. Written as DNA, the CDR3 is TGTGCCAGCAGTTCCGGGACCCTCCAAGAGACCCAGTACTTC.